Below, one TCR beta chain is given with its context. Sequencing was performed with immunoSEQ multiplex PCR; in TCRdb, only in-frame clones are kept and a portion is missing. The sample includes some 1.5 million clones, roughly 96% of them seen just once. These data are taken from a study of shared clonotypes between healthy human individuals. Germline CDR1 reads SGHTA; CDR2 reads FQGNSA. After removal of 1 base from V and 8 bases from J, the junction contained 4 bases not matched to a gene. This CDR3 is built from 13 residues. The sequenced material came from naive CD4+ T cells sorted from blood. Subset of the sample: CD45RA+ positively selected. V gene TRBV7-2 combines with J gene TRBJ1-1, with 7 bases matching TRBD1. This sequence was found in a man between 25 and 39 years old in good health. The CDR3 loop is CASSLGDRREAFF. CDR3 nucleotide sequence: TGTGCCAGCAGCTTAGGGGACAGACGAGAAGCTTTCTTT.